This entry lists 32 T cell receptor beta chains sequenced from one sample in a study of tumor and adjacent non-tumor tissue in lung cancer. This sample's RNA came from whole unsorted tissue. The library came from three nested PCR rounds adapted from ARM-PCR protocols. Using its own MiXCR run on the multiplex PCR reads, TCRdb lists one record per CDR3 protein. The sample yields over 110,000 distinct CDR3 sequences, 66% seen once. The sequencing sample was made of lung tumor tissue. These receptors were obtained from a man between 60 and 70 years old with small cell lung cancer.

The CDR3 nucleotides read TGTGCCAGCAGCCAGTTAGGGCTCCAAGAGACCCAGTACTTC. Its protein product is CASSQLGLQETQYF. This chain connects TRBV28 to TRBJ2-5; D gene unclear. V shed 6 bases and J shed 1 base, with 12 bases lying between them. CDR1 is MDHEN, CDR2 SYDVKM, per germline. The CDR3 is 14 amino acids.

This clonotype was recorded a few times. V gene TRBV28 combines with J gene TRBJ2-7; 10 bases map to TRBD2. CDR3 length equals 14 residues. CDR1 and CDR2 (germline): MDHEN, SYDVKM. V shed 5 bases and J 4 bases; nucleotides not matched to a gene: 5. CDR3 DNA sequence: TGTGCCAGCAGTCTAGCGGGAGTTGAATACGAGCAGTACTTC. Protein sequence: CASSLAGVEYEQYF.

The rearrangement joins TRBV28 to TRBJ1-4; a possible D gene is TRBD1 (5 bases). Trimming took 9 bases from V and 8 from J, leaving 16 bases between them. Germline V gene sequence: CDR1 MDHEN, CDR2 SYDVKM. This CDR3 is built from 13 residues. CDR3 sequence reads: CASGYVRQEKLFF. CDR3 DNA: TGTGCCAGTGGTTACGTTAGACAGGAAAAACTGTTTTTT.

Turning to this clonotype: Relative to the germline gene, one junction end is altered; a read error may explain this. This chain connects TRBV6-1 to TRBJ1-2; no reliable D call. This CDR3 has 13 residues. CDR1 MNHNS and CDR2 SASEGT come from the germline V gene. CDR3 amino acids: CANSEAGRYGYTF. In DNA form, the CDR3 reads TGTGCCAACAGTGAAGCCGGGAGGTACGGCTACACCTTC.

The DNA for the CDR3 is TGTGCCAGCAGTTTGGGACTAAGGACCTACAATGAGCAGTTCTTC. This encodes CASSLGLRTYNEQFF. The chain recombines TRBV12-3 or TRBV12-4 with TRBJ2-1; TRBD2 agrees at 7 bases. CDR3 length equals 15 residues. Germline trimming cut 3 bases from V and 2 bases from J; bases unmatched to any gene: 4.

V is TRBV7-9 and J is TRBJ2-3; 7 nucleotides align to TRBD2. This CDR3 region has 14 residues. V was clipped by 1 base and J by 6 bases; unmatched bases: 4. CDR1 SEHNR and CDR2 FQNEAQ come from the germline V gene (reference sequence). CDR3: CASSLVAGADTQYF. CDR3 sequence (DNA): TGTGCCAGCAGCTTAGTTGCGGGAGCGGATACGCAGTATTTT. The variable domain in full, completed from reference TRBV7-9 and TRBJ2-3, reads DTGVSQNPRHKITKRGQNVTFRCDPISEHNRLYWYRQTLGQGPEFLTYFQNEAQLEKSRLLSDRFSAERPKGSFSTLEIQRTEQGDSAMYLCASSLVAGADTQYFGPGTRLTVL.

In this sample, this clonotype is medium-sized. The chain links TRBV7-8 to TRBJ1-4; D may be TRBD1 (5 bases). Between the trimmed V and J ends, which lost 3 bases and 8 bases, there was a span of 13 bases. The length of the CDR3 is 14 residues. Germline lookup yields CDR1 SGHVS and CDR2 FQNEAQ. The CDR3 region has the DNA TGTGCCAGCAGCTTGGGTTCGGGGCTGGAAAAACTGTTTTTT. Its protein product is CASSLGSGLEKLFF.

This clonotype has more than one count but fewer than ten. The chain carries TRBV6-5 and TRBJ1-5, with D maybe TRBD1 (6 bases). The CDR3 totals 14 residues. V was trimmed by 5 bases and J by 5 bases, leaving 13 bases between them. Germline CDR1 reads MNHEY; CDR2 reads SVGAGI. Here the CDR3 reads CASSTRQAYQPQHF. The CDR3 DNA follows: TGTGCCAGCAGTACCCGACAGGCCTATCAGCCCCAGCATTTT.

Note on this clonotype: A read error is possible here, since a much larger clone lies one base away. This chain joins TRBV11-2 and TRBJ2-6; D not resolved. Between the trimmed V and J ends, which lost 5 bases and 6 bases, there was a span of 8 bases. This CDR3 has 13 residues. Germline loops: CDR1 SGHAT, CDR2 FQNNGV. CDR3 protein: CASSLAEANVLTF. The CDR3 coding sequence is TGTGCCAGCAGCCTCGCTGAGGCCAACGTCCTGACTTTC.

As to this clonotype: The junction shows a germline mismatch at one end, possibly a read error. V gene TRBV29-1 combines with J gene TRBJ2-1, with 10 bases that match TRBD2. The V gene's germline CDR1 is SQVTM and CDR2 ANQGSEA. The CDR3 sequence is 14 residues long. CDR3 nucleotide sequence: TGCAGCGTTGAAGATCGGACTAGCGGAGATGTGCAGTTTTTC. Its protein product is CSVEDRTSGDVQFF.

As to this clonotype: This may arise from a read error, as a much more abundant clone is one base away. The V gene is TRBV20-1, the J gene TRBJ2-3, with D possibly matching TRBD2 (5 bases). This CDR3 spans 18 amino acids. The germline CDR1 and CDR2 sequences are DFQATT and SNEGSKA (reference sequence). CDR3 in amino acids: CCASMSIGRDLGADTQYF. In DNA, the CDR3 is TGCTGTGCTAGTATGAGCATAGGACGGGATCTTGGTGCAGATACGCAGTATTTT.

V usage is TRBV6-1 and J usage is TRBJ2-2; 8 nucleotides line up with TRBD2. The germline CDR1 and CDR2 sequences are MNHNS and SASEGT. V lost 4 bases and J lost 3; bases outside the gene matches: 7. The CDR3 runs 16 residues. CDR3 nucleotides: TGTGCCAGCAGTGTTTTTCAGCGGGAGTACACCGGGGAGCTGTTTTTT. The encoded protein is CASSVFQREYTGELFF.

To note about this clonotype: A single base separates this from a much larger clone, so it may be a read error. The V call is TRBV12-3 or TRBV12-4, the J call TRBJ2-1; 8 bases are shared with TRBD1. This CDR3 has 13 amino acids. CDR3: CVSSLTGVNEQFF. In DNA form, the CDR3 reads TGTGTCAGCAGTTTGACAGGGGTGAATGAGCAGTTCTTC.

With regard to this clonotype: With a much larger clone just one base away, this may be a read error. The gene calls are TRBV13 and TRBJ2-7; a weak D match, TRBD1 (6 bases). CDR1 PRHDT and CDR2 FYEKMQ come from the germline V gene (reference sequence). The CDR3 is 12 amino acids. Trimming pared 10 bases from V and 3 bases from J, leaving 13 bases between. The CDR3 DNA follows: TGTGCCACCGCCAGGGGCTTCTACGAGCAGTACGTC. Translation: CATARGFYEQYV.

This clonotype came up a few times. The chain is built from TRBV2 and TRBJ1-6, with D possibly TRBD1 on 5 matching bases. V was clipped by 6 bases and J by 9 bases, with 15 bases between them. Germline loops: CDR1 SNHLY, CDR2 FYNNEI. The CDR3 is 14 residues long. In DNA form, the CDR3 reads TGTGCCAGCAGGACCGGACAAACCGGTTCACCCCTCCACTTT. Its protein is CASRTGQTGSPLHF.

To note about this clonotype: One base away lies a much larger clone, so this may be a sequencing read error. The genes are TRBV12-5 and TRBJ2-2; possibly TRBD1 for D (5 bases). Germline loops: CDR1 LGHNT, CDR2 FRNRAP. Trimming removed 5 bases from V and 4 bases from J, with 14 bases in between. The CDR3 loop spans 15 amino acids. The DNA of the CDR3 is TGTGCTAGTGGTCGTGAGACAGCGAGCACCGGGGAGCTGTTTTTT. This encodes CASGRETASTGELFF.

The chain recombines TRBV7-3 with TRBJ1-2; D perhaps matches TRBD1 (6 bases). V lost 5 bases and J lost 8, with 18 bases in between. This CDR3 is built from 14 residues. CDR1 and CDR2 (germline): SGHTA, FQGTGA. The CDR3 sequence is CASSPFGGGGGYTF. The CDR3 DNA reads TGTGCCAGCAGCCCCTTCGGAGGGGGGGGAGGCTACACCTTC.

This clonotype was detected ten times or more. The CDR3 nucleotides read TGTGCCAGCAGTTACTCGACAGGGAACACTGAAGCTTTCTTT. This translates into CASSYSTGNTEAFF. The rearrangement links TRBV6-2 or TRBV6-3 to TRBJ1-1, with D perhaps matching TRBD1 (6 bases). Germline V gene sequence: CDR1 MNHEY, CDR2 SVGEGT. Between the trimmed V and J ends, which lost 0 bases and 1 base, there was a span of 6 bases. The CDR3 runs 14 residues.

Worth noting for this clonotype: Mismatch with germline at one junction end may stem from a read error. The chain's CDR3 is CASQRALFRYELYF. The CDR3 DNA is TGTGCCAGCCAGCGGGCCCTATTCCGCTACGAGCTGTACTTC. The rearrangement links TRBV11-2 to TRBJ2-7, with D perhaps TRBD2 (6 bases). Germline V CDR1 and CDR2: SGHAT, FQNNGV. The CDR3 totals 14 residues.

As for this clonotype: A read error is possible here, since a much larger clone lies one base away. The V gene is TRBV6-1, the J gene TRBJ2-7; TRBD2 matches 8 bases. With 5 bases clipped from V and 6 bases from J, the junction kept 15 bases outside the gene matches. CDR1 is MNHNS and CDR2 is SASEGT in the germline V gene. The length of the CDR3 is 16 residues. CDR3 sequence: CASSWVMTSDHIEQYV. The CDR3 nucleotides read TGTGCCAGCAGTTGGGTTATGACTAGCGACCACATCGAGCAGTACGTC.

Comment on this clonotype: This may come from a read error, since a much larger clone is one base off. The chain employs TRBV20-1 and TRBJ1-1; 7 nucleotides line up with TRBD1. V trimming: 8 bases; J trimming: 0 bases; junction bases outside the gene matches: 9. Germline V gene data show CDR1 as DFQATT and CDR2 as SNEGSKA (reference sequence). CDR3 length: 14 residues. The CDR3 bases are TGCAGTACTCCGGGACAGTCTATGAACACTGAAGCTTTCTTT. This codes for CSTPGQSMNTEAFF.

On this clonotype itself: The germline gene is not matched at one end of the junction; a read error may be the cause. CDR3: CVSSLAGSSTGRNIQYF. The CDR3 DNA reads as TGTGTCAGCAGCTTAGCAGGCAGTTCAACAGGCAGAAACATTCAGTACTTC. The J gene is TRBJ2-4, the V gene TRBV11-1, with a possible D match to TRBD1 (5 bases). Germline V gene sequence: CDR1 SGHAT, CDR2 FQDESV (reference sequence). This CDR3 comprises 17 residues.

As concerns this clonotype: One junction end does not reproduce the germline sequence, and a read error may be involved. CDR3 residues: CTSSIGPRTYEQYF. CDR3 nucleotides: TGTACCAGCAGTATAGGACCTCGGACCTACGAGCAATACTTC. The J gene is TRBJ2-7, the V gene TRBV6-1, with D hard to call. The CDR3 length is 14 residues. Looked up from germline, CDR1 is MNHNS and CDR2 is SASEGT.

The V and J genes are TRBV28 and TRBJ2-1; a weak D match, TRBD1 (6 bases). Germline V gene sequence: CDR1 MDHEN, CDR2 SYDVKM. The CDR3 has 16 residues. The ends were cut back, 5 bases at V and 4 bases at J, with 18 bases in the middle. CDR3 residues: CASSGRTGTLYNEQFF. Here the CDR3 DNA reads TGTGCCAGCAGTGGGCGGACCGGGACACTTTACAATGAGCAGTTCTTC.

The chain employs TRBV30 and TRBJ2-1; D is possibly TRBD1 (6 bases). Germline loops: CDR1 GTSNPN, CDR2 SVGIG (reference sequence). Between the trimmed V and J ends, which lost 3 bases and 9 bases, there was a span of 21 bases. The CDR3 runs 15 residues. As DNA, the CDR3 is TGTGCCTGGAGGCACACAGGGTCCGGCGACAGTGAGCAGTTCTTC. Translation gives CAWRHTGSGDSEQFF. The variable domain in full, completed from reference TRBV30 and TRBJ2-1, reads SQTIHQWPATLVQPVGSPLSLECTVEGTSNPNLYWYRQAAGRGLQLLFYSVGIGQISSEVPQNLSASRPQDRQFILSSKKLLLSDSGFYLCAWRHTGSGDSEQFFGPGTRLTVL.

This clonotype came up once. A single base separates this from a much larger clone, so it may be a read error. The chain joins TRBV5-5 to TRBJ2-3; D gene uncertain. The CDR3 loop spans 13 amino acids. Per the germline V gene, CDR1 is SGHKS and CDR2 is YYEKEE (reference sequence). V was cut by 4 bases and J by 4 bases, with 10 bases left in between. DNA of the CDR3: TGTGCCAGCAGCGACTCCCCCGCAGATACGCAGTATTTT. It codes for CASSDSPADTQYF.

With respect to this clonotype: Likely a read error: the CDR3 ends without its conserved phenylalanine or tryptophan. The chain uses TRBV5-4 and TRBJ2-1; possibly TRBD1 for D (6 bases). CDR1 and CDR2 (germline): SGHNT, YYREEE (reference sequence). This CDR3 has 15 residues. The V end was cut by 3 bases, the J end by 3 bases, with 13 bases between. CDR3 region: CASSSGQRVYNEQFL. The CDR3 coding sequence is TGTGCCAGCAGCTCCGGACAGAGGGTCTACAATGAGCAGTTCTTG.

Points on this clonotype: A much bigger clone sits one base away, suggesting this may be a read error. CDR3 coding DNA: TGCAGTGCTATAGCGGGAGTGGGCACAGATACGCAGTATTTT. Amino acid sequence: CSAIAGVGTDTQYF. V is TRBV20-1 and J is TRBJ2-3; 9 bases match TRBD2. Trimming removed 4 bases from V and 1 base from J; junction bases left unmatched: 3. Germline CDR1 reads DFQATT; CDR2 reads SNEGSKA (reference sequence). This CDR3 region has 14 residues.

This clonotype was recorded many times. This chain's CDR3 is CASSLGTSGGTDTQYF. The DNA of the CDR3 is TGTGCCAGCAGCTTAGGGACTAGCGGAGGGACAGATACGCAGTATTTT. This chain uses TRBV11-2 with TRBJ2-3; 10 nucleotides match TRBD2. This CDR3 is 16 amino acids long. Germline V gives CDR1 SGHAT, CDR2 FQNNGV. With 1 base clipped from V and 3 bases from J, the junction kept 4 bases outside the gene matches.

The V and J genes are TRBV5-1 and TRBJ2-3; TRBD2 aligns across 12 bases. CDR1 SGHRS and CDR2 YFSETQ come from the germline V gene. The CDR3 length is 17 residues. Trimming removed 4 bases from V and 0 bases from J; junction bases left unmatched: 6. The CDR3 DNA is TGCGCCAGCAGCGCCGGACTAGCGGGATCTAGCACAGATACGCAGTATTTT. This sequence encodes CASSAGLAGSSTDTQYF.

The chain employs TRBV28 and TRBJ2-1; no clear D gene. The V gene's germline CDR1 is MDHEN and CDR2 SYDVKM. V gave up 5 bases and J gave up 12 bases, with 14 bases separating them. This CDR3 is built from 12 residues. The CDR3 loop reads CASSPLAYGQFF. For the CDR3, the DNA is TGTGCCAGCAGTCCGTTAGCCTATGGGCAGTTCTTC.

With respect to this clonotype: This may arise from a read error, as a much more abundant clone is one base away. The conserved phenylalanine or tryptophan normally closing the CDR3 is absent here, so this likely arose from a read error. V gene TRBV20-1 combines with J gene TRBJ1-2; D call uncertain. Germline V gene sequence: CDR1 DFQATT, CDR2 SNEGSKA (reference sequence). CDR3 length: 13 residues. Trimming cost V 2 bases and J 4 bases, with 11 bases left between them. The CDR3 loop reads CSARPRSSYGYTS. As DNA, the CDR3 is TGCAGTGCTAGACCCAGGAGTTCCTATGGCTACACCTCC.